The entry below gives a single TCR beta chain sequence along with its context. These data come from a study of blood T cells in healthy people across ages. The V gene end was trimmed by 2 bases and the J gene end by 3 bases; junction bases not matched to a gene: 2. CDR3 size: 15 residues. Germline assignment: CDR1 MNHEY and CDR2 SVGEGT. Alongside a J-beta primer mix, a sample-barcoded 5' primer served in a second PCR lasting about 7 to 11 cycles. Each sample provided no less than 3 million CDR3-containing paired-end reads. TCRdb analysed the 5' RACE reads with MiXCR anew, one entry per CDR3 protein. The profile covers approximately 350,000 distinct CDR3 sequences, with over 45% appearing a single time and 45% to 60% taken by the ten largest.

Sequences were obtained from blood. This TCR derives from a man in his fifties or sixties in good health. J is TRBJ1-5 and V is TRBV6-2 or TRBV6-3; the match to TRBD1 covers 9 bases. Written as DNA, the CDR3 is TGTGCCAGCAGTTACGGGGACAGGGACAATCAGCCCCAGCATTTT. Translating it yields CASSYGDRDNQPQHF.